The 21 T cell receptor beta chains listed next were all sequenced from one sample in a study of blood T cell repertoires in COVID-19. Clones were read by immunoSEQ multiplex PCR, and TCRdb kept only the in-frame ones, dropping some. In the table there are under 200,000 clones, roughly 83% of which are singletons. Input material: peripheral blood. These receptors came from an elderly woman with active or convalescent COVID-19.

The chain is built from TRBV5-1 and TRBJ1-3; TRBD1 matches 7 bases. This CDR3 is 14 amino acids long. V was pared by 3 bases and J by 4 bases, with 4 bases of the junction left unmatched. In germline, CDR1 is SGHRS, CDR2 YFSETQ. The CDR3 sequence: CASSSAGQGNTIYF. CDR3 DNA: TGCGCCAGCAGCTCGGCGGGACAGGGAAACACCATATATTTT.

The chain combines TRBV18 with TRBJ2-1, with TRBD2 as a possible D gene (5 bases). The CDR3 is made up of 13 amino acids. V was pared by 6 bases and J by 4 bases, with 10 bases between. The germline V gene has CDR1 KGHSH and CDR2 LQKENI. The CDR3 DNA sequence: TGTGCCAGCTCTCCGGCGGGTTACAATGAGCAGTTCTTC. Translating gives CASSPAGYNEQFF.

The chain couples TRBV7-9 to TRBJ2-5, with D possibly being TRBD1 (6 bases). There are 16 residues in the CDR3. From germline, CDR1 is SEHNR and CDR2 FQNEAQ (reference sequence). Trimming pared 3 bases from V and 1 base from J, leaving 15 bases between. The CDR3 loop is CASSFSPPGAQETQYF. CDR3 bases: TGTGCCAGCAGCTTTAGCCCCCCAGGGGCCCAAGAGACCCAGTACTTC.

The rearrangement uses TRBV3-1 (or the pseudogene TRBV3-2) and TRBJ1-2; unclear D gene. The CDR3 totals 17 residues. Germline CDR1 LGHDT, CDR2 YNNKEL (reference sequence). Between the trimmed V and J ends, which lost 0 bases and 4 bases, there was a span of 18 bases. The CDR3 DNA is TGTGCCAGCAGCCAAGATTGGCAGGCTATTCATCTCTATGGCTACACCTTC. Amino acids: CASSQDWQAIHLYGYTF.

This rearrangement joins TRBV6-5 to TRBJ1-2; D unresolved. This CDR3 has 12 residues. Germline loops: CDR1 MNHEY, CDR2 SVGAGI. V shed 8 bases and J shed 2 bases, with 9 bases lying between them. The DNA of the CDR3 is TGTGCCAGCGTCCCAGCGAACTATGGCTACACCTTC. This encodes CASVPANYGYTF.

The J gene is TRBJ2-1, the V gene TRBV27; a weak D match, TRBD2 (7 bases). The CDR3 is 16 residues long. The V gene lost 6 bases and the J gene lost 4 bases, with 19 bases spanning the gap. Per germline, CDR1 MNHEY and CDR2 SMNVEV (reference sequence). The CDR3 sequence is CASSFQWGGGYNEQFF. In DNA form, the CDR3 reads TGTGCCAGCAGCTTCCAGTGGGGAGGGGGATACAATGAGCAGTTCTTC.

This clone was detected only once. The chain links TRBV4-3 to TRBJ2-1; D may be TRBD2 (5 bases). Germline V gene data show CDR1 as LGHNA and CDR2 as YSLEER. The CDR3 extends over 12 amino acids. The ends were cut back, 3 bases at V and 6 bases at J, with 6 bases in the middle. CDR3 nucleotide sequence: TGCGCCAGCAGCCATAGCGTCAATGAGCAGTTCTTC. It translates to CASSHSVNEQFF.

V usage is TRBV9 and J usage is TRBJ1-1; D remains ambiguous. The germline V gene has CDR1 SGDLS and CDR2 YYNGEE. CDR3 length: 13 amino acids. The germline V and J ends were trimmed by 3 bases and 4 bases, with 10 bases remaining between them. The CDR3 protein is CASSGGWATEAFF. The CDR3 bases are TGTGCCAGCAGCGGAGGGTGGGCCACTGAAGCTTTCTTT.

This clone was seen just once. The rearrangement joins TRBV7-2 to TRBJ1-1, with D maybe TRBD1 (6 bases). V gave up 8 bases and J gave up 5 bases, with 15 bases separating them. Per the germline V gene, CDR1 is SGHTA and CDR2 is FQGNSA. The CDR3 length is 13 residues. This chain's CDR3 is CASAVGQITEAFF. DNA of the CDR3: TGTGCCAGCGCAGTCGGACAGATTACTGAAGCTTTCTTT.

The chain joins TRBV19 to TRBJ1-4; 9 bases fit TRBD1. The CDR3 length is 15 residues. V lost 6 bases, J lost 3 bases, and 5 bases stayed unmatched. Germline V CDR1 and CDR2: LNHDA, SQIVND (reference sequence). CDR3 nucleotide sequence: TGTGCCAGTAGCCCTCGACAGGGGGCTAATGAAAAACTGTTTTTT. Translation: CASSPRQGANEKLFF.

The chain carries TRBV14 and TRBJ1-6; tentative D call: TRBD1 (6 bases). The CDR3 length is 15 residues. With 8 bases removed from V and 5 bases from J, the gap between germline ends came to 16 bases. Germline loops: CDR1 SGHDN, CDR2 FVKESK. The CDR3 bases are TGTGCCAGCCGTAGGGCGGGGGCTGATAATTCACCCCTCCACTTT. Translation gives CASRRAGADNSPLHF.

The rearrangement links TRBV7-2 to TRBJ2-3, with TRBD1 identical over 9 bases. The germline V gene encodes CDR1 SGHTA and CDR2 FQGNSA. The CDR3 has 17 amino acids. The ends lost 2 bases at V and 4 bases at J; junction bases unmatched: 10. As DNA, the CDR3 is TGTGCCAGCAGCTTAAGGTGGGGACAGGGTACGGCAGATACGCAGTATTTT. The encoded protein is CASSLRWGQGTADTQYF.

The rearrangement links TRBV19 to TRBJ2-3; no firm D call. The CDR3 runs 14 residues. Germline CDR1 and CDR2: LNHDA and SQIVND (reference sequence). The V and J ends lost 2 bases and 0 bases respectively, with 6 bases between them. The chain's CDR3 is CASSIFQSTDTQYF. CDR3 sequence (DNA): TGTGCCAGTAGTATATTCCAGAGCACAGATACGCAGTATTTT. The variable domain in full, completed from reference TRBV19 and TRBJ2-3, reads DGGITQSPKYLFRKEGQNVTLSCEQNLNHDAMYWYRQDPGQGLRLIYYSQIVNDFQKGDIAEGYSVSREKKESFPLTVTSAQKNPTAFYLCASSIFQSTDTQYFGPGTRLTVL.

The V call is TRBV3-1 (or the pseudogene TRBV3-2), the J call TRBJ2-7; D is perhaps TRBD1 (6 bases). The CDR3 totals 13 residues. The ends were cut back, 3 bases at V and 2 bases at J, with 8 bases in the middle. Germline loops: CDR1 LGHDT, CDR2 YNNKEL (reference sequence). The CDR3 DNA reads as TGTGCCAGCAGCCAGAAGGGGGCCTACGAGCAGTACTTC. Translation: CASSQKGAYEQYF.

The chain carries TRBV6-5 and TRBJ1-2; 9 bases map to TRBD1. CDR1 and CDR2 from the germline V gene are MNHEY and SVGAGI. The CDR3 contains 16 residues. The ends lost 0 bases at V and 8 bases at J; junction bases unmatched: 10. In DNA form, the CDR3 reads TGTGCCAGCAGTTACTCCGGGGACAGGGAAGATAGGGGCTACACCTTC. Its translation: CASSYSGDREDRGYTF.

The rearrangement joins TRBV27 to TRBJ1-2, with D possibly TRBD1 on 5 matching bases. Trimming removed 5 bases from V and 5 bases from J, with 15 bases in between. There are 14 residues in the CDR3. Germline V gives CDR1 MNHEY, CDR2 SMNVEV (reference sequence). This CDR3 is CASSPWGVGYGYTF. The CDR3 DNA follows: TGTGCCAGCAGTCCATGGGGGGTAGGGTATGGCTACACCTTC.

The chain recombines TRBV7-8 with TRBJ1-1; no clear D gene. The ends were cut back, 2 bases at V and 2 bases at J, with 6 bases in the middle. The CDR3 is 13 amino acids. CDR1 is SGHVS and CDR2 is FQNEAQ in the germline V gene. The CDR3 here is CASSLNFNTEAFF. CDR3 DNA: TGTGCCAGCAGCTTAAACTTCAACACTGAAGCTTTCTTT.

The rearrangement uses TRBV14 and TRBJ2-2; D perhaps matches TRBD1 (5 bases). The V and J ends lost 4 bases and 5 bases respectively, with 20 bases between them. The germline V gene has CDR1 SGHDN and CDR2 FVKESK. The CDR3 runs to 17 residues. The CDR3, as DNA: TGTGCCAGCAGCCGAGATGGCGGCAGGGCGGTGACCGGGGAGCTGTTTTTT. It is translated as CASSRDGGRAVTGELFF.

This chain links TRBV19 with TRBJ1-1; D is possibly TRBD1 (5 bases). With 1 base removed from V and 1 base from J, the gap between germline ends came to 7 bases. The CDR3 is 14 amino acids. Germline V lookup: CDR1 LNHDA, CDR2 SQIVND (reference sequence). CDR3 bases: TGTGCCAGTAGTATAGGGACACCGAACACTGAAGCTTTCTTT. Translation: CASSIGTPNTEAFF.

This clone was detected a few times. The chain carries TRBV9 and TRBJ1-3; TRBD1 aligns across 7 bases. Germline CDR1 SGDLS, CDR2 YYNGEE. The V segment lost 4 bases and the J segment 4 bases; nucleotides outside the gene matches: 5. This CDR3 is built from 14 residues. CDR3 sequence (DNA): TGTGCCAGCAGCAACCGGGACAGCGGAAACACCATATATTTT. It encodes CASSNRDSGNTIYF.

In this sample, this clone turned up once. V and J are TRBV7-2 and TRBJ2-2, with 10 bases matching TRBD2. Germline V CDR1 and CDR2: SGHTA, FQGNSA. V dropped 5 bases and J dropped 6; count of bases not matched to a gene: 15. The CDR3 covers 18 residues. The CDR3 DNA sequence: TGTGCCAGCAGCCAAGACTCTAGCGGGGGACACAGGTCCGGGGAGCTGTTTTTT. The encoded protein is CASSQDSSGGHRSGELFF.